One and the same sample provided the 3 T cell receptor beta chains below, sequenced in a study of cytomegalovirus exposure and HLA in healthy donors. The PCR used 60 Vbeta and 13 Jbeta primers. Method: immunoSEQ multiplex PCR; TCRdb's copy keeps in-frame clones and lacks some. This sample carries over 130,000 clones, approximately 80% of them seen once, and the ten largest clones take around 2.5%. The specimen was PBMCs. Receptors originate from a man in his fifties in good health and CMV-seronegative.

The J gene is TRBJ1-2, the V gene TRBV7-9; 11 positions match TRBD1. V trimming: 5 bases; J trimming: 7 bases; junction bases outside the gene matches: 9. The CDR3 is made up of 15 amino acids. Per germline, CDR1 SEHNR and CDR2 FQNEAQ (reference sequence). CDR3 DNA sequence: TGTGCCAGCAGCCCGGGGACAGGGGGTCAGGCTGGCTACACCTTC. Its protein is CASSPGTGGQAGYTF.

The chain joins TRBV5-4 to TRBJ2-3, with D uncertain. The CDR3 loop spans 14 amino acids. CDR1 and CDR2 (germline): SGHNT, YYREEE (reference sequence). The V and J ends lost 4 bases and 1 base respectively, with 10 bases between them. The CDR3 reads CASSPSQGTDTQYF. CDR3 coding DNA: TGTGCCAGCAGCCCGTCCCAGGGCACAGATACGCAGTATTTT.

The chain couples TRBV15 to TRBJ1-1; D is uncertain. The CDR3 spans 13 residues. The germline V gene has CDR1 LNHNV and CDR2 YYDKDF (reference sequence). Trimming stripped 5 bases from V and 3 bases from J, with 10 bases between. DNA for the CDR3: TGTGCCACCAGCGAGGTCGCGGACACTGAAGCTTTCTTT. It is translated as CATSEVADTEAFF.